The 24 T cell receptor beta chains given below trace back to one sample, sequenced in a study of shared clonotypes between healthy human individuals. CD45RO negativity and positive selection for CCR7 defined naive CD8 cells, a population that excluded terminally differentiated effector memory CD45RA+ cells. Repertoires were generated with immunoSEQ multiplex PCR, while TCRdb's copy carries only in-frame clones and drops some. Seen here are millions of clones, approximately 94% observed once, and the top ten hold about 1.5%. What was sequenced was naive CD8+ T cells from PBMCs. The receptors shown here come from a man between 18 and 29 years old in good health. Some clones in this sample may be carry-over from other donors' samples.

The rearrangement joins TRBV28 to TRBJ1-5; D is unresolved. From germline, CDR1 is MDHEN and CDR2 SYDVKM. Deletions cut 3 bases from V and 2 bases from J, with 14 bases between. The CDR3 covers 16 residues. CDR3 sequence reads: CASSFLTLKGNQPQHF. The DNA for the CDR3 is TGTGCCAGCAGTTTCCTCACACTAAAAGGCAATCAGCCCCAGCATTTT.

CDR3 bases: TGTGCCAGCAGCCGGACTAGCGGACCCTACAATGAGCAGTTCTTC. It is translated as CASSRTSGPYNEQFF. This chain joins TRBV11-2 and TRBJ2-1, with 10 bases identical to TRBD2. Germline loops: CDR1 SGHAT, CDR2 FQNNGV. V was clipped by 5 bases and J by 2 bases; unmatched bases: 3. The CDR3 consists of 15 residues.

CDR3 in DNA: TGTGCCAGCAGTGCAGGGTACAATGAGCAGTTCTTC. Amino acid sequence: CASSAGYNEQFF. The chain uses TRBV25-1 and TRBJ2-1; D perhaps matches TRBD1 (5 bases). Germline V lookup: CDR1 MGHDK, CDR2 SYGVNS. CDR3 length: 12 residues. The V gene lost 4 bases and the J gene lost 4 bases, with 5 bases spanning the gap.

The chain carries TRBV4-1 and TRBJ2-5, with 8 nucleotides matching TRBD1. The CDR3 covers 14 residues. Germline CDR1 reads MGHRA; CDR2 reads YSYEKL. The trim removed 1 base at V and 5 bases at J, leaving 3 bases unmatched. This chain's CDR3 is CASSQAGGEETQYF. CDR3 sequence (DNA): TGCGCCAGCAGCCAAGCAGGGGGCGAGGAGACCCAGTACTTC.

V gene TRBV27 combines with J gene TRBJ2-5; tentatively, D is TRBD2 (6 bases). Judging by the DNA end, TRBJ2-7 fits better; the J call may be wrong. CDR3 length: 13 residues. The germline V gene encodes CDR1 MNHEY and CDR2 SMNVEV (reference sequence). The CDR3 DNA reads TGTGCCAGTTCCTCGGGAGTCAGCTACGAGCAGTACTTC. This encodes CASSSGVSYEQYF.

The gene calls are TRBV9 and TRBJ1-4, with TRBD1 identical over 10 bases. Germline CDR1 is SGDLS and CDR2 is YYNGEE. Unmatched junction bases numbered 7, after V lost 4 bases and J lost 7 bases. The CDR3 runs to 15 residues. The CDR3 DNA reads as TGTGCCAGCAGCTCCAGACAGGGGGCGCGTGAAAAACTGTTTTTT. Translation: CASSSRQGAREKLFF.

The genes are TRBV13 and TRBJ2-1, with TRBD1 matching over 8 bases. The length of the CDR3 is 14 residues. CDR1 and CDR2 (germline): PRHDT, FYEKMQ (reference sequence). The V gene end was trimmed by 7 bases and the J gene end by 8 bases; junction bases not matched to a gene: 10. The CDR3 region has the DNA TGTGCCAGCACCGGAGAGACAGGGGACCATGAGCAGTTCTTC. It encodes CASTGETGDHEQFF.

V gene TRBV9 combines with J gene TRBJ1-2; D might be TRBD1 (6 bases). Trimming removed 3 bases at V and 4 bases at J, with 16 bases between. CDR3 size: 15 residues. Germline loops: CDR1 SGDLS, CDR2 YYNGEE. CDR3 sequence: CASSAEWVTGYGYTF. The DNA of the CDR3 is TGTGCCAGCAGCGCCGAATGGGTGACAGGCTATGGCTACACCTTC.

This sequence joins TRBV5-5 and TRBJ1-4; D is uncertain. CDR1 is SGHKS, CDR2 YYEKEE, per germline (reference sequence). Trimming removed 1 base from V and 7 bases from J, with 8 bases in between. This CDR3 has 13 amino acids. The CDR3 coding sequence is TGTGCCAGCAGCTTGTTCCCGACTGAAAAACTGTTTTTT. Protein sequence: CASSLFPTEKLFF.

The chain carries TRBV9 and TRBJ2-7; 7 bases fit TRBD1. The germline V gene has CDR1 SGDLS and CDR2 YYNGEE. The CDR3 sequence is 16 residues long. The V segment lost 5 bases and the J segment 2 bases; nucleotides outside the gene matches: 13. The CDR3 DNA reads TGTGCCAGCAGTCCCCAGAATCGGGACAGTCCCTACGAGCAGTACTTC. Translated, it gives CASSPQNRDSPYEQYF.

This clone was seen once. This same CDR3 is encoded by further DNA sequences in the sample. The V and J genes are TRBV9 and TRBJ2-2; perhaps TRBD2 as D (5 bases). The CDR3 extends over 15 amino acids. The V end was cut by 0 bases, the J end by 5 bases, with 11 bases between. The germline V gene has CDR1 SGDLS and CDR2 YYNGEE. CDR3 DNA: TGTGCCAGCAGCGTAGCTGGACTTTCAACCGGGGAGCTGTTTTTT. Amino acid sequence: CASSVAGLSTGELFF.

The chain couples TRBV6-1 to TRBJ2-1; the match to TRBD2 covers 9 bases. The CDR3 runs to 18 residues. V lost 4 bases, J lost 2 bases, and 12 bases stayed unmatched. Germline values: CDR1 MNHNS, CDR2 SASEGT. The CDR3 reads CASSGDLTSGQTYNEQFF. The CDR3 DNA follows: TGTGCCAGCAGTGGAGATTTGACTAGCGGACAAACCTACAATGAGCAGTTCTTC.

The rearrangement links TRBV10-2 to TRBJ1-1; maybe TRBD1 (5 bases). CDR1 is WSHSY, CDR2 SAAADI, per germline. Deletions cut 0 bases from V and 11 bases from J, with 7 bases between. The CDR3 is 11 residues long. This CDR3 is CASSESTDAFF. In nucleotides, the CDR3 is TGCGCCAGCAGTGAGTCGACAGATGCTTTCTTT.

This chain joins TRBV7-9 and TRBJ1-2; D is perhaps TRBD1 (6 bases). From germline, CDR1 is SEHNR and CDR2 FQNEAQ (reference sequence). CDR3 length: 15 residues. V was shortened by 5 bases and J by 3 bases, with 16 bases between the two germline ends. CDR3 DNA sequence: TGTGCCAGCAGCCATACCGACGCAGGGGACTATGGCTACACCTTC. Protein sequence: CASSHTDAGDYGYTF.

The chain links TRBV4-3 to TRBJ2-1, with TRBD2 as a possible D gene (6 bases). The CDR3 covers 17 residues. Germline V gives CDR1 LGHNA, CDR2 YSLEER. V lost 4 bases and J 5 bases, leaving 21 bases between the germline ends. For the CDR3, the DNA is TGCGCCAGCAGCCCCCGCTCGAACGGGAGACTCGACAATGAGCAGTTCTTC. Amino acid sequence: CASSPRSNGRLDNEQFF.

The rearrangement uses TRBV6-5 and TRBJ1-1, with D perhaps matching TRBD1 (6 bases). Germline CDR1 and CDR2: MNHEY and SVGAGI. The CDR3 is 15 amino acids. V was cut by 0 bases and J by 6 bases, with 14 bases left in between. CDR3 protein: CASSYSMAGTPEAFF. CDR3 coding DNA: TGTGCCAGCAGTTACTCGATGGCAGGGACACCTGAAGCTTTCTTT.

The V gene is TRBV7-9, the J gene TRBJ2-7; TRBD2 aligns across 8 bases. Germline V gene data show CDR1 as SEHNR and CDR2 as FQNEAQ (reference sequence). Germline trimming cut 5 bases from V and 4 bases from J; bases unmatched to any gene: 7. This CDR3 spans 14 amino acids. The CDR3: CASSLSGKWYEQYF. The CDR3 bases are TGTGCCAGCAGCCTTAGCGGGAAATGGTACGAGCAGTACTTC. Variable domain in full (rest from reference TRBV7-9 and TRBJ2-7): DTGVSQNPRHKITKRGQNVTFRCDPISEHNRLYWYRQTLGQGPEFLTYFQNEAQLEKSRLLSDRFSAERPKGSFSTLEIQRTEQGDSAMYLCASSLSGKWYEQYFGPGTRLTVT.

CDR3: CASSLMGPLLGEQYF. The CDR3 DNA is TGTGCCAGCAGTTTAATGGGACCACTCCTTGGTGAGCAGTACTTC. The chain employs TRBV27 and TRBJ2-7; TRBD1 or TRBD2 may be the D gene (5 bases each). V was pared by 2 bases and J by 7 bases, with 18 bases between. The CDR3 contains 15 residues. In germline, CDR1 is MNHEY, CDR2 SMNVEV (reference sequence).

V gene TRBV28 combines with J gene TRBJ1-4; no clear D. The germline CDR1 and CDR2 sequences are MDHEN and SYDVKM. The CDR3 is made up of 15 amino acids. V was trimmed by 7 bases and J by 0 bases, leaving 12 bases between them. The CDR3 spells CASTTELATNEKLFF. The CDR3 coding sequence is TGTGCCAGCACCACAGAGCTTGCAACTAATGAAAAACTGTTTTTT.

Written as DNA, the CDR3 is TGTGCCAGCAGCCCCCGGGACAGCGGATCCTACAATGAGCAGTTCTTC. Protein sequence: CASSPRDSGSYNEQFF. The chain joins TRBV7-9 to TRBJ2-1; TRBD1 agrees at 7 bases. Germline lookup yields CDR1 SEHNR and CDR2 FQNEAQ (reference sequence). CDR3 length: 16 residues. The J segment lost 1 base and the V segment lost 5 bases, leaving 8 bases of the junction unmatched.

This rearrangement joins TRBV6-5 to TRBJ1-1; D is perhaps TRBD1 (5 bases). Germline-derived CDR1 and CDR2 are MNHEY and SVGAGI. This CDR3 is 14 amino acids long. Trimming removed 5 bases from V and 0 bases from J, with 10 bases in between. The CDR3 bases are TGTGCCAGCAGTGTGGACACCATGAACACTGAAGCTTTCTTT. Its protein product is CASSVDTMNTEAFF.

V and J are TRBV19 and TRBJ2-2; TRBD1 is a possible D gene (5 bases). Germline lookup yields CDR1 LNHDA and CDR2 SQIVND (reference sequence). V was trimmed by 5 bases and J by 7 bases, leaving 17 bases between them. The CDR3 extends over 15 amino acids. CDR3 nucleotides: TGTGCCAGTAGTTTAACTTGGACATCGATCGGGGAGCTGTTTTTT. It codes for CASSLTWTSIGELFF.

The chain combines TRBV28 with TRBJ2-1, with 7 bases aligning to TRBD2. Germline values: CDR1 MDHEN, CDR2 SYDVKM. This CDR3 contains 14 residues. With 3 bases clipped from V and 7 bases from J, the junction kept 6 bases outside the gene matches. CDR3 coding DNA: TGTGCCAGCAGTTTCCTCCAGCGGGGAAATGAGCAGTTCTTC. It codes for CASSFLQRGNEQFF. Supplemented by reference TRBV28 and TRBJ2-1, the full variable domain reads DVKVTQSSRYLVKRTGEKVFLECVQDMDHENMFWYRQDPGLGLRLIYFSYDVKMKEKGDIPEGYSVSREKKERFSLILESASTNQTSMYLCASSFLQRGNEQFFGPGTRLTVL.

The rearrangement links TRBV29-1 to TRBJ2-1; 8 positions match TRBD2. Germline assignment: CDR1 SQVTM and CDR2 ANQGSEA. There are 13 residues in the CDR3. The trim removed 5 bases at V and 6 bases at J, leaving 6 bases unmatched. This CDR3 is CSVPGGLRNEQFF. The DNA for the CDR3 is TGCAGCGTTCCGGGAGGGCTCCGCAATGAGCAGTTCTTC.